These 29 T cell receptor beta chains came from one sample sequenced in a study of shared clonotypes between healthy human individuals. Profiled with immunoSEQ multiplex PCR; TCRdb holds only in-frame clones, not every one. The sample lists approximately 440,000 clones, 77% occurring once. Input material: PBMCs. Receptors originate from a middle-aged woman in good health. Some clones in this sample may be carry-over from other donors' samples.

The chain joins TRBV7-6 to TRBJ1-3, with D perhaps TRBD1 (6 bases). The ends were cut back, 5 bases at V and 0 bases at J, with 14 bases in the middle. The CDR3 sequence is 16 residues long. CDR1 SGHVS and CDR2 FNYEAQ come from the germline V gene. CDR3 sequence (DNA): TGTGCCAGCAGCACTCGGACAGACTTCTCTGGAAACACCATATATTTT. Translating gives CASSTRTDFSGNTIYF. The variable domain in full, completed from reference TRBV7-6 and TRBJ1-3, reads GAGVSQSPRYKVTKRGQDVALRCDPISGHVSLYWYRQALGQGPEFLTYFNYEAQQDKSGLPNDRFSAERPEGSISTLTIQRTEQRDSAMYRCASSTRTDFSGNTIYFGEGSWLTVV.

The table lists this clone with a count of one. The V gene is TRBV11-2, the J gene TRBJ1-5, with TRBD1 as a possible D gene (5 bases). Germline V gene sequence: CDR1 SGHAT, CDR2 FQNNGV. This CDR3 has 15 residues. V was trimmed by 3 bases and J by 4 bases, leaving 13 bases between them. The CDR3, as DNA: TGTGCCAGCAGCTTGCTAGGGACGGGAAATCAGCCCCAGCATTTT. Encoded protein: CASSLLGTGNQPQHF.

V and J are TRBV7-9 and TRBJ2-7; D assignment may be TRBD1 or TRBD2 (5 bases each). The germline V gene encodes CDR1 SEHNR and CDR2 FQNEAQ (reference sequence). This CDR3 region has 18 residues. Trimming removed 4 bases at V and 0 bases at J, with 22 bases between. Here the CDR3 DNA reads TGTGCCAGCAGCTCCGGGACCACAGCCCGCCCGAGCTCCTACGAGCAGTACTTC. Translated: CASSSGTTARPSSYEQYF.

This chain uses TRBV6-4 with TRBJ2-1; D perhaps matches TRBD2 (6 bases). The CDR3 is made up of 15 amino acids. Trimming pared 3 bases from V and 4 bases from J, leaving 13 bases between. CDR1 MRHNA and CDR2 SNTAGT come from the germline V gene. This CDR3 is CASSEGGLRYNEQFF. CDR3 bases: TGTGCCAGCAGTGAAGGAGGGCTTAGGTACAATGAGCAGTTCTTC.

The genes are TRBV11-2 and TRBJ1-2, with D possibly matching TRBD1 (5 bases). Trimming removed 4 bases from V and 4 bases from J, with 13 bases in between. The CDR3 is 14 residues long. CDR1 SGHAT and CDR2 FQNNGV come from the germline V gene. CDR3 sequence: CASSSTDRFYGYTF. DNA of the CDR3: TGTGCCAGCAGCTCTACCGACAGATTCTATGGCTACACCTTC.

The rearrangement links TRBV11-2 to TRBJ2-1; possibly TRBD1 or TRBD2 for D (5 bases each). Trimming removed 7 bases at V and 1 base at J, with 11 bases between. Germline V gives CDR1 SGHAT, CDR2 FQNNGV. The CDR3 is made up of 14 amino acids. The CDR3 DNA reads TGTGCCAGCACCCAGGGACCGTCCTACAATGAGCAGTTCTTC. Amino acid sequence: CASTQGPSYNEQFF.

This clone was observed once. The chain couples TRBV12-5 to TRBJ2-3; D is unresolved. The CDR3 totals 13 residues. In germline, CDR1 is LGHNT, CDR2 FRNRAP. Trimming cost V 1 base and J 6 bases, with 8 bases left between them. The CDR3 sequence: CASGLAPGDTQYF. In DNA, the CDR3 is TGTGCTAGTGGTTTGGCCCCCGGGGATACGCAGTATTTT.

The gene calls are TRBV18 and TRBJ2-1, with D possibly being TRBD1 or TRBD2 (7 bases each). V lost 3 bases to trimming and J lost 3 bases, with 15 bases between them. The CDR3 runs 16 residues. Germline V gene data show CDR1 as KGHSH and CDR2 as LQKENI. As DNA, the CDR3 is TGTGCCAGCTCACCGACAACAGGGGAGGGCTACAATGAGCAGTTCTTC. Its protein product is CASSPTTGEGYNEQFF.

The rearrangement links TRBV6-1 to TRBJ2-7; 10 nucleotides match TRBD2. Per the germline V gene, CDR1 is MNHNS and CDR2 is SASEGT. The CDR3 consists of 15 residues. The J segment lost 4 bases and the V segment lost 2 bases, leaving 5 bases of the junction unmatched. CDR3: CASSENLAGAYEQYF. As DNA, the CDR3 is TGTGCCAGCAGTGAAAACCTAGCGGGAGCTTACGAGCAGTACTTC.

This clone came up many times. The CDR3 loop is CASSPRGITGYEQYF. The CDR3 nucleotides are TGTGCCAGCAGTCCCAGGGGGATCACGGGCTACGAGCAGTACTTC. The chain has TRBV27 and TRBJ2-7; TRBD1 matches at 7 bases. After removal of 5 bases from V and 3 bases from J, the junction contained 10 bases not matched to a gene. The germline gives CDR1 MNHEY, CDR2 SMNVEV (reference sequence). The CDR3 is 15 residues long.

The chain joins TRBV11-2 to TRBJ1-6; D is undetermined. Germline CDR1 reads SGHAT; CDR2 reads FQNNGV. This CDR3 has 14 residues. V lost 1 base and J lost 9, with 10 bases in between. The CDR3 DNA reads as TGTGCCAGCAGCTTAGCTTGGGGAGGTTCACCCCTCCACTTT. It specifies CASSLAWGGSPLHF.

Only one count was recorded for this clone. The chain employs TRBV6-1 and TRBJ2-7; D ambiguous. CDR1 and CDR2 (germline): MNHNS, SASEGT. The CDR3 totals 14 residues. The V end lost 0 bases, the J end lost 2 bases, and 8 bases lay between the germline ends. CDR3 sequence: CASSEAGGTYEQYF. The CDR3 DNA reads TGTGCCAGCAGTGAAGCCGGCGGAACCTACGAGCAGTACTTC.

Here the CDR3 DNA reads TGTGCCAGCAGCCAAGCCGGGACTAGCGCTCAAGAGACCCAGTACTTC. Translating gives CASSQAGTSAQETQYF. The chain joins TRBV4-2 to TRBJ2-5, with TRBD2 matching over 10 bases. The CDR3 runs to 16 residues. Germline V gives CDR1 LGHNA, CDR2 YNFKEQ. The trim removed 1 base at V and 2 bases at J, leaving 4 bases unmatched.

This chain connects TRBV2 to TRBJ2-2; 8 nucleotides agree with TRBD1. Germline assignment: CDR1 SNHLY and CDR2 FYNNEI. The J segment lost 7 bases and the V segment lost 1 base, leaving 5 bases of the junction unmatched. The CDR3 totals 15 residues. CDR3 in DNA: TGTGCCAGCAGTGAAGACAGGGGGGACGGCGGGGAGCTGTTTTTT. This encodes CASSEDRGDGGELFF.

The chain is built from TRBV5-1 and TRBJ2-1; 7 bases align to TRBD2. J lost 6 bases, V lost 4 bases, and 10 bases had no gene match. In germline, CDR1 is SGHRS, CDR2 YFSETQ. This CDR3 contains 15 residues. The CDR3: CASSPQAGAINEQFF. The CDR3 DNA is TGCGCCAGCAGCCCCCAGGCGGGAGCAATCAATGAGCAGTTCTTC.

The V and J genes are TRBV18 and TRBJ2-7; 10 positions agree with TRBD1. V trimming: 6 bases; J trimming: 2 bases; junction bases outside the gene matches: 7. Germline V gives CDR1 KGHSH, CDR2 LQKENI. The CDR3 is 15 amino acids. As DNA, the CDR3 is TGTGCCAGCTCCCCGCTGGGGACAGGGGCCTACGAGCAGTACTTC. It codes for CASSPLGTGAYEQYF.

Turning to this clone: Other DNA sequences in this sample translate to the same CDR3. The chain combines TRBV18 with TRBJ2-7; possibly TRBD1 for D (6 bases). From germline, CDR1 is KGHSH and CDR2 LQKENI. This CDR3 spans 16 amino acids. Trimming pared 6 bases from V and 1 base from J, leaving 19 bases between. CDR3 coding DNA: TGTGCCAGCTCGACTGGTGGTCAGGGGCAATCCTACGAGCAGTACTTC. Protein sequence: CASSTGGQGQSYEQYF. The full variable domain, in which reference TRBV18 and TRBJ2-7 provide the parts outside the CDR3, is NAGVMQNPRHLVRRRGQEARLRCSPMKGHSHVYWYRQLPEEGLKFMVYLQKENIIDESGMPKERFSAEFPKEGPSILRIQQVVRGDSAAYFCASSTGGQGQSYEQYFGPGTRLTVT.

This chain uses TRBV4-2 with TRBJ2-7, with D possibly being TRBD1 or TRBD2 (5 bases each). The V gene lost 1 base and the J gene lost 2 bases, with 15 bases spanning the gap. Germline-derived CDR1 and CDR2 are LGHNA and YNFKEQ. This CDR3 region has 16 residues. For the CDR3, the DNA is TGTGCCAGCAGCCAAGGGGGTGGGGACGTCCCCTACGAGCAGTACTTC. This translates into CASSQGGGDVPYEQYF.

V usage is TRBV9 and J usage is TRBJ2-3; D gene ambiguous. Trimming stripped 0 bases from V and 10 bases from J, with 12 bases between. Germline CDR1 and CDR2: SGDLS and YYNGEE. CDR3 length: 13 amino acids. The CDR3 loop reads CASSVAPGGAQYF. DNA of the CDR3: TGTGCCAGCAGCGTAGCCCCGGGTGGCGCGCAGTATTTT.

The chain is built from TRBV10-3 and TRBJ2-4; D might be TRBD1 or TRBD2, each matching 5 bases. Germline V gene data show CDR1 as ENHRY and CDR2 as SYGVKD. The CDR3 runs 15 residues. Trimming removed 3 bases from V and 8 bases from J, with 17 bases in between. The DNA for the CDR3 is TGTGCCATCAGTGAAGGGGTGACGGGAAGGGACATTCAGTACTTC. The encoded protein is CAISEGVTGRDIQYF.

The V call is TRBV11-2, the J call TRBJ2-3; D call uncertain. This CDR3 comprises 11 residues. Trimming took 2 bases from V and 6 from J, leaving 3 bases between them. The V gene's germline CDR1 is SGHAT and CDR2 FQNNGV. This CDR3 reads CASSLTDTQYF. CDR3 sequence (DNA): TGTGCCAGCAGCTTAACGGATACGCAGTATTTT.

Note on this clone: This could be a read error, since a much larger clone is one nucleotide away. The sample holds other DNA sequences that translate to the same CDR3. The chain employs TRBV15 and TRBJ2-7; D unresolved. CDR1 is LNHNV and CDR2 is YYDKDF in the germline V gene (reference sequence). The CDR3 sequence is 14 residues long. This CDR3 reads CATSREPGPYEQYF. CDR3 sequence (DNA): TGTGCCACCAGCAGAGAACCGGGTCCCTATGAGCAGTACTTC. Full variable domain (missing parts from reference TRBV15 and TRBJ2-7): DAMVIQNPRYQVTQFGKPVTLSCSQTLNHNVMYWYQQKSSQAPKLLFHYYDKDFNNEADTPDNFQSRRPNTSFCFLDIRSPGLGDTAMYLCATSREPGPYEQYFGPGTRLTVT.

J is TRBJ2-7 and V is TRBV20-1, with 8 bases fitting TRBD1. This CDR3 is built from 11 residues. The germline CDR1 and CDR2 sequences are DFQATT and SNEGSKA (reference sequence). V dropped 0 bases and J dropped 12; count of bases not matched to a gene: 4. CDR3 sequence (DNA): TGCAGTGCTAGAGATACGGGACAGGCGTACTTC. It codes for CSARDTGQAYF.

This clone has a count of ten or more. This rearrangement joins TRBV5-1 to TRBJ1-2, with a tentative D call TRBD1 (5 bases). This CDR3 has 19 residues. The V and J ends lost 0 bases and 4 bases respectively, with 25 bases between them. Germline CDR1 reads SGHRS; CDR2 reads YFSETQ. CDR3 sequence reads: CASSLGHGSLFEGIYGYTF. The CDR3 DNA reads TGCGCCAGCAGCTTGGGACACGGATCTCTTTTCGAGGGGATCTATGGCTACACCTTC.

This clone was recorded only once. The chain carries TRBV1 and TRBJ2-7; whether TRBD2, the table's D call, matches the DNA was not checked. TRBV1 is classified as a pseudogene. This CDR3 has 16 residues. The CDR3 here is CTSSQEGTSGSYEQYF. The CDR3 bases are TGCACCAGCAGCCAAGAAGGGACTAGCGGGAGTTACGAGCAGTACTTC.

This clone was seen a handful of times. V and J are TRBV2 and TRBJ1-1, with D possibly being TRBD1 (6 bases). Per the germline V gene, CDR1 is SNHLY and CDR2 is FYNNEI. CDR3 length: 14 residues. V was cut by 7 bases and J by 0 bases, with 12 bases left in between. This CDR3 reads CASTGDTLNTEAFF. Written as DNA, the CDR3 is TGTGCCAGCACGGGGGACACACTGAACACTGAAGCTTTCTTT.

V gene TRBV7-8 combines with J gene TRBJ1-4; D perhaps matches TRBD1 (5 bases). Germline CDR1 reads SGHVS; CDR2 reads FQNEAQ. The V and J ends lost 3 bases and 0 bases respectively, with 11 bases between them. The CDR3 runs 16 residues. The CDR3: CASSLGRTATNEKLFF. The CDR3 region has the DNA TGTGCCAGCAGCTTGGGACGGACTGCAACTAATGAAAAACTGTTTTTT.

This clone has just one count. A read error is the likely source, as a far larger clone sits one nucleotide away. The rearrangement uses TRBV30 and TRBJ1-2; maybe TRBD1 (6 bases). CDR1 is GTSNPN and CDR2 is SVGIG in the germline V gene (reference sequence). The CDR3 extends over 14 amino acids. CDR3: CAWKRQESPYAYTF. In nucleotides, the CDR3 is TGTGCCTGGAAGCGACAGGAATCCCCTTATGCCTACACCTTC.

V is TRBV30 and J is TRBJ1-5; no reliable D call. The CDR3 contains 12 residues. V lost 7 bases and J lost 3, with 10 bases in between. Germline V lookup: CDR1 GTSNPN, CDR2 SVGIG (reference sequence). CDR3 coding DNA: TGTGCCTTTGGGCGGGACAATCAGCCCCAGCATTTT. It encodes CAFGRDNQPQHF. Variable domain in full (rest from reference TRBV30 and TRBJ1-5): SQTIHQWPATLVQPVGSPLSLECTVEGTSNPNLYWYRQAAGRGLQLLFYSVGIGQISSEVPQNLSASRPQDRQFILSSKKLLLSDSGFYLCAFGRDNQPQHFGDGTRLSIL.